Listed below are T cell receptor beta chains from one sample, sequenced in a study of cytomegalovirus exposure and HLA in healthy donors. Here immunoSEQ multiplex PCR was the method, and the copy in TCRdb shows in-frame clones only, minus some. Of 150,000 to 200,000 clones listed, approximately 75% were seen once; the top ten hold around 2.2%. The sequenced material came from PBMCs. The receptor set was obtained from a man in his forties or fifties in good health and CMV-seropositive. CDR3s include the opening cysteine and the closing phenylalanine or tryptophan. The D gene is left open where the match is weak. Not every row has a clone size; where given, it reads once, few, many or a size class.

CDR3 DNA | CDR3 protein | V gene | D gene | J gene | clone size
TGTGCCAGCAGCTTAGTCGGGACAGGGGGCGGAAAGGGCTACACCTTC | CASSLVGTGGGKGYTF | TRBV7-2 | TRBD1 | TRBJ1-2 | .
TGTGCCAGCAGTCGACGACTAGCGGGGGCCGGGGAGCTGTTTTTT | CASSRRLAGAGELFF | TRBV6-5 | TRBD2 | TRBJ2-2 | once
TGCAGCGTTGAAGGGGGGCCACAAGAGACCCAGTACTTC | CSVEGGPQETQYF | TRBV29-1 | . | TRBJ2-5 | .
TGTGCCAGCACCGGGCGGGACAGGGGTGATAACACTGAAGCTTTCTTT | CASTGRDRGDNTEAFF | TRBV11-1 | TRBD1 | TRBJ1-1 | few
TGTGCCAGCAGCTTATCACCCGTGAGCTCTGGAAACACCATATATTTT | CASSLSPVSSGNTIYF | TRBV7-2 | . | TRBJ1-3 | few
TGCGCCAGCAGCTATGGGACTAGCGGGGGGAATGAGCAGTTCTTC | CASSYGTSGGNEQFF | TRBV5-1 | TRBD2 | TRBJ2-1 | .
TGCGCCAGCAGCTCGACAGGGGGATATGGCTACACCTTC | CASSSTGGYGYTF | TRBV5-1 | TRBD1 | TRBJ1-2 | once
TGCGCCAGCAGCCAAGTCGGGACAGGGTGGGGGAACACCGGGGAGCTGTTTTTT | CASSQVGTGWGNTGELFF | TRBV4-3 | TRBD1 | TRBJ2-2 | .
TGCGCCAGCAGCCAAGATCCGAAGCGGGGTCGCCAAGAGACCCAGTACTTC | CASSQDPKRGRQETQYF | TRBV4-3 | TRBD2 | TRBJ2-5 | .
TGTGCCAGCAGCTTGACAGGGGGCGCCGTTTCCGTCTACAATGAGCAGTTCTTC | CASSLTGGAVSVYNEQFF | TRBV7-2 | TRBD1 | TRBJ2-1 | .
TGTGCCAGTAGTACCCGACAGGCCACTGAAGCTTTCTTT | CASSTRQATEAFF | TRBV19 | . | TRBJ1-1 | .
TGTGCCAGCAGCGTAGGGGGGACAGGGAATAATTCACCCCTCCACTTT | CASSVGGTGNNSPLHF | TRBV9 | TRBD1 | TRBJ1-6 | .
TGTGCTAGTGGTTTTACGAACACCGGGGAGCTGTTTTTT | CASGFTNTGELFF | TRBV12-5 | . | TRBJ2-2 | .
TGTGCCAGCAGTGTTAGGTGGAGCTCCTACGAGCAGTACTTC | CASSVRWSSYEQYF | TRBV6-5 | . | TRBJ2-7 | .
TGTGCCAGCAGCCCCGGGCTGTTAACAAGGGAGGGTCAGCCCCAGCATTTT | CASSPGLLTREGQPQHF | TRBV7-9 | . | TRBJ1-5 | .
TGCGCCAGCAGCACGGACAGAAACTATGGCTACACCTTC | CASSTDRNYGYTF | TRBV5-1 | . | TRBJ1-2 | .
TGTGCCAGCAGCTTCCCACTAGCGGGCTACAATGAGCAGTTCTTC | CASSFPLAGYNEQFF | TRBV7-2 | TRBD2 | TRBJ2-1 | .
TGCGCCAGCGTTCGTGAAGCGGGGCGAAATGAGCAGTTCTTC | CASVREAGRNEQFF | TRBV5-1 | TRBD2 | TRBJ2-1 | .
TGTGCCAGCAGCTTTACAGGGTTCTCTGAAGCTTTCTTT | CASSFTGFSEAFF | TRBV5-4 | . | TRBJ1-1 | once
TGTGCCAGCAGTGATGGGAGGGTAAGAGGAGGAGCTTTCTTT | CASSDGRVRGGAFF | TRBV6-1 | . | TRBJ1-1 | .
TGTGCCAGCAGTGAATTACGGGAAAAACTGTTTTTT | CASSELREKLFF | TRBV6-1 | . | TRBJ1-4 | .
TGTGCCAGCAGTTCGACTTCCAACTACAATGAGCAGTTCTTC | CASSSTSNYNEQFF | TRBV7-9 | . | TRBJ2-1 | .
TGTGCCAGCAGCTTAGCGCCAAGCCCGGGACAGGGGGGTCAGCCCCAGCATTTT | CASSLAPSPGQGGQPQHF | TRBV7-8 | TRBD1 | TRBJ1-5 | .
TGTGCCAGCAGCTTCGAGGGCAGGGGGCAGTCACCCCTCCACTTT | CASSFEGRGQSPLHF | TRBV7-2 | TRBD1 | TRBJ1-6 | .
TGTGCCAGCTCACCCGGACTGTTTAGCACAGATACGCAGTATTTT | CASSPGLFSTDTQYF | TRBV18 | . | TRBJ2-3 | .
TGTGCCAGCAGTTCCGCCGACAGGGGGCCTGATAATTCACCCCTCCACTTT | CASSSADRGPDNSPLHF | TRBV28 | TRBD1 | TRBJ1-6 | once
TGCGCCAGCAGCCAAGGGACAGAAACAGATACGCAGTATTTT | CASSQGTETDTQYF | TRBV4-3 | . | TRBJ2-3 | .
TGTGCCACCAGCAGCCCGGGACTAGAAGTCCAGTACTTC | CATSSPGLEVQYF | TRBV15 | TRBD2 | TRBJ2-5 | .
TGTGCCATCACGTTGTCGACCGGGGAGCTGTTTTTT | CAITLSTGELFF | TRBV10-3 | . | TRBJ2-2 | .
TGTGCCAGCAGCTTAGGAGGTAGCGGGTACTACGAGCAGTACTTC | CASSLGGSGYYEQYF | TRBV7-2 | TRBD2 | TRBJ2-7 | .
TGTGCCAGCAGCTTAGCGTTAGCGGGGGGATCTTGGCGCAATGAGCAGTTCTTC | CASSLALAGGSWRNEQFF | TRBV7-2 | TRBD2 | TRBJ2-1 | .
TGTGCCAGCAGTCAAGGGACAGGGCTCTTCACTGAAGCTTTCTTT | CASSQGTGLFTEAFF | TRBV27 | TRBD1 | TRBJ1-1 | .
TGTGCCAGCGGTGGTGGGGACACGGGTTATCAGCCCCAGCATTTT | CASGGGDTGYQPQHF | TRBV27 | . | TRBJ1-5 | few
TGTGCTAGTGGTTTGGCTACAGGGTCTGGGGCCAACGTCCTGACTTTC | CASGLATGSGANVLTF | TRBV12-5 | . | TRBJ2-6 | .
TGCGCCAGGGCTGAGACAGACAGCACAGATACGCAGTATTTT | CARAETDSTDTQYF | TRBV10-1 | . | TRBJ2-3 | .
TGTGCCAGCGGCCTTCAGGGGGGCGCGTACGAGCAGTACTTC | CASGLQGGAYEQYF | TRBV7-3 | . | TRBJ2-7 | .